The 3 T cell receptor beta chains below all came from one sample that was sequenced in a study of shared clonotypes between healthy human individuals. Generated by immunoSEQ multiplex PCR, the TCRdb table keeps only in-frame clones and is missing some. Altogether about 2.2 million clones are present, approximately 94% being singletons, with the ten largest covering more than 1.5%. The naive CD8 fraction comprised CD45RO-negative cells positively selected for CCR7 and excluded terminally differentiated effector memory CD45RA+ cells. Sample: naive CD8+ T cells from PBMCs. The receptors here all came from a man between 18 and 35 years old in good health. Some clones in this sample may be carry-over from other donors' samples.

The V call is TRBV28, the J call TRBJ2-5; maybe TRBD2 (6 bases). The end of the DNA fits TRBJ2-7 better, so the J call may be wrong. Germline CDR1 is MDHEN and CDR2 is SYDVKM. The CDR3 sequence is 12 residues long. The CDR3 loop is CASTAGPYEQYF. CDR3 nucleotide sequence: TGTGCCAGTACAGCGGGCCCCTACGAGCAGTACTTC.

The chain is built from TRBV4-3 and TRBJ2-7; TRBD2 aligns across 12 bases. The CDR3 spans 15 residues. Germline V CDR1 and CDR2: LGHNA, YSLEER. With 1 base clipped from V and 4 bases from J, the junction kept 2 bases outside the gene matches. CDR3 bases: TGCGCCAGCAGCCAAGGGGGACTAGCGGGTTACGAGCAGTACTTC. It specifies CASSQGGLAGYEQYF.

This clone showed up just a few times. The chain carries TRBV4-2 and TRBJ1-4; 8 positions match TRBD1. Germline assignment: CDR1 LGHNA and CDR2 YNFKEQ. CDR3 size: 17 residues. The ends lost 0 bases at V and 3 bases at J; junction bases unmatched: 6. This CDR3 reads CASSQDGQGAANEKLFF. The CDR3 region has the DNA TGTGCCAGCAGCCAAGATGGACAGGGAGCGGCTAATGAAAAACTGTTTTTT.